This TCR beta chain is from a study of cytomegalovirus exposure and HLA in healthy donors. V was clipped by 5 bases and J by 0 bases; unmatched bases: 4. This CDR3 has 15 amino acids. CDR1 and CDR2 from the germline V gene are MNHNY and SVGAGI (reference sequence). The table lists this clone with a few counts. Its antigen is not known. Findings and limits, study-wide: Donor immune exposure was known only as CMV serostatus. Fewer N-insertions (relative to the approximately 700-donor mean) were reportedly seen in an Asian-associated ancestry cluster in a later analysis. In presence/absence analyses, roughly uniform sequencing depth across donors was assumed. Most TCR beta V segments were productive about 90% or about 30% of the time in an earlier analysis.

Amplification used 60 Vbeta primers and 13 Jbeta primers. Sequencing used immunoSEQ multiplex PCR; TCRdb keeps in-frame clones, though not all of them. The table has 200,000 to 250,000 clones, over 75% seen once. The sample comprised PBMCs. The clonotype originates from a human donor in good health. The rearrangement uses TRBV6-6 and TRBJ2-3; 8 bases are shared with TRBD1. The CDR3 sequence: CASSADRDSTDTQYF. DNA for the CDR3: TGTGCCAGCAGTGCGGACAGGGATAGCACAGATACGCAGTATTTT.